This T cell receptor beta chain was observed in a study of T cells expressing NK-cell markers. Looking at the study overall: From sorted CD3+CD56+NKG2C+, CD3+CD56+NKG2C- and CD3+CD56-NKG2C+ T cells came the TCR beta repertoires.

Germline CDR1 is SGHRS and CDR2 is YFSETQ. CDR3 length: 15 residues. On this clonotype itself: What it binds is not known.

Study-level results: Researchers report these clonotypes also headed the CD3+CD56-NKG2C+ fraction in four donors.

Production of TCR beta cDNA relied on 5'RACE template switching with UMIs. Using the 5' RACE reads, TCRdb records one entry per CDR3 protein without DNA. The sample has about 450,000 distinct CDR3 sequences. Sequencing used blood T cells: a sorted CD56 or NKG2C T cell subset, CD4+ or CD8+ T cells, or bulk PBMC T cells (not recorded which). The chain links TRBV5-1 to TRBJ2-1; TCRdb outputs TRBD2, but without DNA this stays unchecked. The receptor's source is a woman aged 18 to 75 in good health. CDR3 in amino acids: CASSSRDTSSNEQFF.